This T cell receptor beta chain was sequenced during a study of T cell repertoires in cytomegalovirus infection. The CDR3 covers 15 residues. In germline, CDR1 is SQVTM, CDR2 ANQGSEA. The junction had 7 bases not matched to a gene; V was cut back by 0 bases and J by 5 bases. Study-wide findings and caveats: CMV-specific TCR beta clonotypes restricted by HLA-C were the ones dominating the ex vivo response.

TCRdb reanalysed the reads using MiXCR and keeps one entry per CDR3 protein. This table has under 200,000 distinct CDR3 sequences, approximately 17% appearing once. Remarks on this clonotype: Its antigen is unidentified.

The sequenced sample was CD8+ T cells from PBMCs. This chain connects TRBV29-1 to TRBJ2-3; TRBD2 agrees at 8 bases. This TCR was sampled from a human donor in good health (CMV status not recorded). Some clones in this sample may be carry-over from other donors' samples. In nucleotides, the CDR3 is TGCAGCGTTGAAGAGAGGGGCACTAGCGGAGATACGCAGTATTTT. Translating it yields CSVEERGTSGDTQYF.